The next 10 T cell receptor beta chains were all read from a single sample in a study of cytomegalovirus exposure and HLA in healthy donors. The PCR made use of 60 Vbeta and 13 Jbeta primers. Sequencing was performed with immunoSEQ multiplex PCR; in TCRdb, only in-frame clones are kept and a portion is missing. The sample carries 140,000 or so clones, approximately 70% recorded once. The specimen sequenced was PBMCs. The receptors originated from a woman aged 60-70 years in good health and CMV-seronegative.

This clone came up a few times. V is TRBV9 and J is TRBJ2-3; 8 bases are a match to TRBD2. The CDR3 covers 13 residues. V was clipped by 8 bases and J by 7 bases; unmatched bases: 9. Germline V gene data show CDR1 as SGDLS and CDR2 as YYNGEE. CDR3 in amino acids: CASRASGSNTQYF. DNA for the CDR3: TGTGCCAGTAGGGCTAGCGGGTCAAATACGCAGTATTTT.

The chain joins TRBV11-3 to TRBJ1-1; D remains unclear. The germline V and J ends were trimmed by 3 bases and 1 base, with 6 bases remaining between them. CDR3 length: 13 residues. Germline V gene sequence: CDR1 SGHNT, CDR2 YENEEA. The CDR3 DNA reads TGTGCCAGCAGCTTTGCCAGGAACACTGAAGCTTTCTTT. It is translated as CASSFARNTEAFF.

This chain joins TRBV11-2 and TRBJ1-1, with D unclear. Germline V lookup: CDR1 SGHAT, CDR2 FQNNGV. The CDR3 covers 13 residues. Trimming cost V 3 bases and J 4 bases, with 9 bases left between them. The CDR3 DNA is TGTGCCAGCAGCTTTATTCGGGGCACTGAAGCTTTCTTT. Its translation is CASSFIRGTEAFF.

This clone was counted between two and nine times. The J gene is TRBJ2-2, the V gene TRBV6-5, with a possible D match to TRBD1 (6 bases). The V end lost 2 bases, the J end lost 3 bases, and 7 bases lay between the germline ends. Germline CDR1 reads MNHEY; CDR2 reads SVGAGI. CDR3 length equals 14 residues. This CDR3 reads CASSYGQYTGELFF. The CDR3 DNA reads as TGTGCCAGCAGTTACGGACAGTACACCGGGGAGCTGTTTTTT.

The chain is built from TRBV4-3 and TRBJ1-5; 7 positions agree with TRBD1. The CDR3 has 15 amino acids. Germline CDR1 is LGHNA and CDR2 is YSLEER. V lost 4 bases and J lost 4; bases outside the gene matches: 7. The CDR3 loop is CASSLETGSNQPQHF. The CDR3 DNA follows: TGCGCCAGCAGCCTAGAGACAGGGAGTAATCAGCCCCAGCATTTT.

The CDR3 reads CASSFSSYNEQFF. The CDR3 nucleotides read TGTGCCAGCAGCTTCAGCTCCTACAATGAGCAGTTCTTC. This rearrangement joins TRBV7-8 to TRBJ2-1; unclear D gene. CDR1 is SGHVS, CDR2 FQNEAQ, per germline. With 3 bases removed from V and 0 bases from J, the gap between germline ends came to 3 bases. CDR3 length: 13 amino acids.

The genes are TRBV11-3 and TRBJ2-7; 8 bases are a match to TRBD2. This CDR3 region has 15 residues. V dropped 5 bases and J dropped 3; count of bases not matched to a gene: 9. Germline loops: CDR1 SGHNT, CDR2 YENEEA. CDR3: CASSPGRAGGYEQYF. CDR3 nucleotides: TGTGCCAGCAGCCCCGGGCGGGCGGGAGGCTACGAGCAGTACTTC.

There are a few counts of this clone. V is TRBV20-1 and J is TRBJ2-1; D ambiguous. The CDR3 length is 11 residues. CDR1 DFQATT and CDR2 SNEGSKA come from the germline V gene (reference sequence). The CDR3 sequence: CSCQAYNEQFF. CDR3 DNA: TGCAGCTGCCAAGCTTACAATGAGCAGTTCTTC.

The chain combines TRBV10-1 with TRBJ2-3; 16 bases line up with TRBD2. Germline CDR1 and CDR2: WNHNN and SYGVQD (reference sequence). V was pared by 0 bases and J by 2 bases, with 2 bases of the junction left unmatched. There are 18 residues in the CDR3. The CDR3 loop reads CASSESGLAGGHTDTQYF. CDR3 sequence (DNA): TGCGCCAGCAGTGAGTCGGGACTAGCGGGGGGGCACACAGATACGCAGTATTTT.

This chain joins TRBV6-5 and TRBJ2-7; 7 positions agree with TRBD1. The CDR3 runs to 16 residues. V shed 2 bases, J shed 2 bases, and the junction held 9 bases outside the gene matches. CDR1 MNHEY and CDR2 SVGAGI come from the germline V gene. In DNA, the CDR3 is TGTGCCAGCAGTTACCGTTCCGGGGACAGACCCTACGAGCAGTACTTC. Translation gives CASSYRSGDRPYEQYF.